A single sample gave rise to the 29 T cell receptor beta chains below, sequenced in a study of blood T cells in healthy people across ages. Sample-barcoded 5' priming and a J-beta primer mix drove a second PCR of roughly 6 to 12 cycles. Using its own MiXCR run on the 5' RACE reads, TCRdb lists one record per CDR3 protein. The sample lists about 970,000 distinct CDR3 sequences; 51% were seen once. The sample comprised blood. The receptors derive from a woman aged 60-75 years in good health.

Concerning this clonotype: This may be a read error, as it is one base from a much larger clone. In DNA, the CDR3 is TGTGCCTGCAGCTTATGGACAGGGGGCGCTGGGGCCAACGTCCTGACTTTC. This translates into CACSLWTGGAGANVLTF. V gene TRBV7-2 combines with J gene TRBJ2-6, with 11 bases fitting TRBD1. CDR1 and CDR2 from the germline V gene are SGHTA and FQGNSA. The CDR3 sequence is 17 residues long.

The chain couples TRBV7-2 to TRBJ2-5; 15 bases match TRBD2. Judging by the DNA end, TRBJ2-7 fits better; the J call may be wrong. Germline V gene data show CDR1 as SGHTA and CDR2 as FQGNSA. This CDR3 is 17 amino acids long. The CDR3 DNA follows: TGTGCCAGCAGCTTAGCGGGACTAGCGGGAGGAGCCTACGAGCAGTACTTC. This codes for CASSLAGLAGGAYEQYF.

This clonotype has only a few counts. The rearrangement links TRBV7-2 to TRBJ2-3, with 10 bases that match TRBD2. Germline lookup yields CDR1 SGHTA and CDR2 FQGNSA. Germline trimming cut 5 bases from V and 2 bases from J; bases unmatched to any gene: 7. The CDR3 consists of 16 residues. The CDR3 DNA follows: TGTGCCAGCAGCCGGAGACTAGCGGGTCACACAGATACGCAGTATTTT. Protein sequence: CASSRRLAGHTDTQYF.

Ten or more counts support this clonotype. CDR3 in DNA: TGCAGTGCTTGGGGGAGTAGCGGCCTCAATGAGCAGTTCTTC. Translation: CSAWGSSGLNEQFF. The chain couples TRBV20-1 to TRBJ2-1, with D possibly matching TRBD2 (6 bases). Germline CDR1 and CDR2: DFQATT and SNEGSKA (reference sequence). Trimming cost V 5 bases and J 6 bases, with 17 bases left between them. CDR3 length equals 14 residues.

The CDR3 coding sequence is TGTGCCAGCAGCGTATCCGGTAGCGGGCCCCAAGAGACCCAGTACTTC. This encodes CASSVSGSGPQETQYF. This chain uses TRBV9 with TRBJ2-5; 7 nucleotides match TRBD2. This CDR3 is 16 amino acids long. Germline lookup yields CDR1 SGDLS and CDR2 YYNGEE. V trimming: 1 base; J trimming: 1 base; junction bases outside the gene matches: 7.

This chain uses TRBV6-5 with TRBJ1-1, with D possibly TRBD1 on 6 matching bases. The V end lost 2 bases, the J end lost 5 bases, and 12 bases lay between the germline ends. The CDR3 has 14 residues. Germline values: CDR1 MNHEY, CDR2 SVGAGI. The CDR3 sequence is CASSYRTASTEAFF. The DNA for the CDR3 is TGTGCCAGCAGTTACCGGACAGCAAGTACTGAAGCTTTCTTT.

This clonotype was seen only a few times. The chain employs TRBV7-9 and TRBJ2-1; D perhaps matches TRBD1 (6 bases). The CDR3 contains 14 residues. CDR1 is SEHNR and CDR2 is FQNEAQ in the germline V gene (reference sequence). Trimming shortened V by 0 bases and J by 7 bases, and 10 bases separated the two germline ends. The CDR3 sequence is CASSLANRANEQFF. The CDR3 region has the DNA TGTGCCAGCAGCTTAGCGAACAGGGCAAATGAGCAGTTCTTC.

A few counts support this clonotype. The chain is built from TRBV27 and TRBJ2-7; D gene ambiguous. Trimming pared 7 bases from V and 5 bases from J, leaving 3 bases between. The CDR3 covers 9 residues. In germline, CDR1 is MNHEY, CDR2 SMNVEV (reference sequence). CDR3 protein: CASTDEQYF. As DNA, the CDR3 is TGTGCCAGCACGGACGAGCAGTACTTC.

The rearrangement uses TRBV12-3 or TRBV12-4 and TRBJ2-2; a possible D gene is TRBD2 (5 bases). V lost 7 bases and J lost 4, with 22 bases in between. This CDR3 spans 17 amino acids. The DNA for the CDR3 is TGTGCCAGCACCAATTCGAACCTAGCCGGAGTCACCGGGGAGCTGTTTTTT. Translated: CASTNSNLAGVTGELFF.

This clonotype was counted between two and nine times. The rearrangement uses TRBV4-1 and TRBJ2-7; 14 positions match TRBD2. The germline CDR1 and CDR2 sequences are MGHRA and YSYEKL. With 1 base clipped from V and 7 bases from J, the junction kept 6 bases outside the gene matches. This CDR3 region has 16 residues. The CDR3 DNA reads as TGCGCCAGCAGCCAAGTGGACGGACTAGCGGGGGGAGAGCAGTACTTC. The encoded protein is CASSQVDGLAGGEQYF.

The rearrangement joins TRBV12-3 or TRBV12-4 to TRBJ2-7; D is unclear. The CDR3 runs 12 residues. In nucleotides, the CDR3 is TGTGTCGGCAGCTCCGGGCCCTACGAGCAGTACTTC. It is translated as CVGSSGPYEQYF.

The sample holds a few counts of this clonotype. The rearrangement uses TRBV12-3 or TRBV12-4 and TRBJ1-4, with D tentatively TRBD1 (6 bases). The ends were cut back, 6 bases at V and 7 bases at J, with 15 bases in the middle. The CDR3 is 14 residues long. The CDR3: CASSLSPRGEKLFF. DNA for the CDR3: TGTGCCAGCAGCCTATCACCCAGGGGTGAAAAACTGTTTTTT.

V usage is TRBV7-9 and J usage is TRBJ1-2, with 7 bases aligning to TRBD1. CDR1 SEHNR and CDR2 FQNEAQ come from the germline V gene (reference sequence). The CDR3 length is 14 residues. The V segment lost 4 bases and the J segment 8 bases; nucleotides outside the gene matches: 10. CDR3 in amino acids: CASSSPDRDKGYTF. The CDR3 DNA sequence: TGTGCCAGCAGCTCACCAGACAGGGATAAGGGCTACACCTTC.

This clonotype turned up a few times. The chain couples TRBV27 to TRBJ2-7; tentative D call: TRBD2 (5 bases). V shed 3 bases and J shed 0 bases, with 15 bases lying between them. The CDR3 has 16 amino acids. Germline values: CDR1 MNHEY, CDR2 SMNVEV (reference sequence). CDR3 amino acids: CASSLGSALSSYEQYF. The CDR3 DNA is TGTGCCAGCAGTTTGGGTAGCGCCCTAAGCTCCTACGAGCAGTACTTC.

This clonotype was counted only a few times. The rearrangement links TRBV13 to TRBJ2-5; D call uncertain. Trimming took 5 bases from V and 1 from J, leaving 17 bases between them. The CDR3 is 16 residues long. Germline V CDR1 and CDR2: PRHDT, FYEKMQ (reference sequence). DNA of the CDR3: TGTGCCAGCAGCCGTAAGGTTGGCCCTCTCCAAGAGACCCAGTACTTC. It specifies CASSRKVGPLQETQYF.

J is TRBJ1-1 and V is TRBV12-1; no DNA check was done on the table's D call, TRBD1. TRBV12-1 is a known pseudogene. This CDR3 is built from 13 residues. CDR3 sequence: CASSFAGRTEAFF. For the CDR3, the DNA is TGTGCCAGCAGCTTTGCAGGGCGTACTGAAGCTTTCTTT.

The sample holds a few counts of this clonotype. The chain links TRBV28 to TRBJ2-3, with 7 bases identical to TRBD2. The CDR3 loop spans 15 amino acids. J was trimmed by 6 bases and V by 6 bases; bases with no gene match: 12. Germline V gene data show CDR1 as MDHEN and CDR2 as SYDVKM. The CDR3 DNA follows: TGTGCCAGCAGGGCTAGCGGAGCTCAGACGGATACGCAGTATTTT. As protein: CASRASGAQTDTQYF.

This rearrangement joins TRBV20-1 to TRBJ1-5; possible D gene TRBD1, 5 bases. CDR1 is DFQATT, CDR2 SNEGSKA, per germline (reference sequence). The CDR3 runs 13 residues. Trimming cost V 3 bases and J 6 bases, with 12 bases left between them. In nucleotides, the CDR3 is TGCAGTGCTAGGACCAGGGAGGGTCAGCCCCAGCATTTT. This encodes CSARTREGQPQHF.

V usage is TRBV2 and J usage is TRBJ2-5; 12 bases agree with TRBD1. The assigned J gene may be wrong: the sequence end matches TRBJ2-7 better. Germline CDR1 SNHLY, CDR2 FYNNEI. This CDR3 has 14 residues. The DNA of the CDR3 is TGTGCCAGCAGTTATCGGGACAGGGGGCGCGAGCAGTACTTC. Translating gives CASSYRDRGREQYF.

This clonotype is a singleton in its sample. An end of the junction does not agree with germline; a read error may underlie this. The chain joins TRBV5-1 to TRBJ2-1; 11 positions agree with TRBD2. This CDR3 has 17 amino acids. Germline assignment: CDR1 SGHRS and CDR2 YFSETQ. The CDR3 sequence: CASSLVSSGRSYNEQFF. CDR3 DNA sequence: TGCGCTAGCAGCTTGGTTTCTAGCGGGAGGTCCTACAATGAGCAGTTCTTC.

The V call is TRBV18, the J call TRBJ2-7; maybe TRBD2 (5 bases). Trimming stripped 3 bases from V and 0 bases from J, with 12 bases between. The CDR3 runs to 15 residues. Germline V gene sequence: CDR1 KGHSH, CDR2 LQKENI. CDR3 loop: CASSPSSRSSYEQYF. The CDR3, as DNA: TGTGCCAGCTCACCGTCTAGCAGGAGCTCCTACGAGCAGTACTTC. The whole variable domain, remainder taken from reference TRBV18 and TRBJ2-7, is NAGVMQNPRHLVRRRGQEARLRCSPMKGHSHVYWYRQLPEEGLKFMVYLQKENIIDESGMPKERFSAEFPKEGPSILRIQQVVRGDSAAYFCASSPSSRSSYEQYFGPGTRLTVT.

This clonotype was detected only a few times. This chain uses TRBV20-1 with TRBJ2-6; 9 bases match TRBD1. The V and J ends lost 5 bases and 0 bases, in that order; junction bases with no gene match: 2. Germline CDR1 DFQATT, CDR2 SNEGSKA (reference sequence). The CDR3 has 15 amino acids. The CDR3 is CSAPDRGSGANVLTF. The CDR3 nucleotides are TGCAGTGCTCCGGACAGGGGCTCTGGGGCCAACGTCCTGACTTTC.

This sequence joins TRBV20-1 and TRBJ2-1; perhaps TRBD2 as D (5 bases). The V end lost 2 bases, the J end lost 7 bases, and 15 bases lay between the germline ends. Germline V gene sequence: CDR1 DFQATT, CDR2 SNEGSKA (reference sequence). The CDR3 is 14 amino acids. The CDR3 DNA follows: TGCAGTGCTAGAACTAGTCTAGGTTTGAATGAGCAGTTCTTC. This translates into CSARTSLGLNEQFF.

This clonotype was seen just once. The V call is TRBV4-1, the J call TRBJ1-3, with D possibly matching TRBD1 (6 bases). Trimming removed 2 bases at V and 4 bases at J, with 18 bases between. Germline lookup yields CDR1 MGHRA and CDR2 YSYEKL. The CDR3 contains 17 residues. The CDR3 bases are TGCGCCAGCAGCCAAAAGGGGGGGACATTGCGCGGAAACACCATATATTTT. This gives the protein CASSQKGGTLRGNTIYF.

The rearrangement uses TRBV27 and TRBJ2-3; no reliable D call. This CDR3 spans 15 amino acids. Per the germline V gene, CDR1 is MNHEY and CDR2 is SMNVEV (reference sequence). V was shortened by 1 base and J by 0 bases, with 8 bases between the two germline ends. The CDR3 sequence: CASSLFWISTDTQYF. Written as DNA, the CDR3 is TGTGCCAGCAGTTTATTTTGGATTAGCACAGATACGCAGTATTTT.

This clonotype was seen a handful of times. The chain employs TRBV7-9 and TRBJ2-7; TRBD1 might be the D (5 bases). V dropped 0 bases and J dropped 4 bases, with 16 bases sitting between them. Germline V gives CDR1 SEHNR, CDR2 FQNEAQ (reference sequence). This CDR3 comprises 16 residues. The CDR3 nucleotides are TGTGCCAGCAGCTTAGCTGGGGCCGCGACCCAGTACGAGCAGTACTTC. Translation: CASSLAGAATQYEQYF.

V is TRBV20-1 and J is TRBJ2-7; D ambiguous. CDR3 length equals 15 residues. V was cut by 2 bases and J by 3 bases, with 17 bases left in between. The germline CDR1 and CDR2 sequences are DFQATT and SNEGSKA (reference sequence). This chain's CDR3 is CSARPLSSSIYEQYF. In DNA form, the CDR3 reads TGCAGTGCTAGACCCCTTTCTTCCTCCATCTACGAGCAGTACTTC.

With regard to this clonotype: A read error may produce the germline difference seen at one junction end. CDR3 residues: CARSQPPGSSGSYNEQFF. CDR3 bases: TGTGCCCGCAGCCAACCCCCTGGCAGTAGCGGCTCCTACAATGAGCAGTTCTTC. The chain has TRBV7-2 and TRBJ2-1; a possible D gene is TRBD2 (6 bases). CDR1 SGHTA and CDR2 FQGNSA come from the germline V gene. This CDR3 region has 18 residues.

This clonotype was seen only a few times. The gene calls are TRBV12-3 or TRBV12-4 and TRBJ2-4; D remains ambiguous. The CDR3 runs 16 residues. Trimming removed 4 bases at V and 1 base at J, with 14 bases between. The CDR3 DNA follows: TGTGCCAGCAGTTGGGGTGTTGTGCGGGCCAAAAACATTCAGTACTTC. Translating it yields CASSWGVVRAKNIQYF.